This T cell receptor (beta chain) is drawn from a study of spatial heterogeneity in lung cancer. The overall study: For the average unique TCR and UMI combination, more than 9.5 occurrences appeared in raw reads. Study conclusions and caveats: The number of expanded tumor alpha and beta chains correlated with mutation number. Tracking of ubiquitous and regional nonsynonymous mutations by counts of ubiquitous and regional expanded TCRs, respectively, was seen.

CDR3 length: 15 amino acids. The ends were cut back, 0 bases at V and 0 bases at J, with 8 bases in the middle. Germline V gives CDR1 SEHNR, CDR2 FQNEAQ (reference sequence). Each CDR3 protein gets one entry after TCRdb re-called the 5' RACE reads with MiXCR. The sample holds 10,000 to 11,000 distinct CDR3 sequences, under 9.5% seen once. Sample share makes this clonotype medium-sized (0.01 to 0.1%). Its antigen is not known. Little can be read into the size of this beta chain, an off-target read in a library designed for alpha chains. Documented time point: sample taken at primary tumor resection. Donation came from roughly 72 patients with untreated early-stage non-small cell lung cancer. No cell sorting; template was whole RNA from tumor, lung tissue or PBMC.

The receptor was derived from a female donor with early-stage non-small cell lung cancer. The chain couples TRBV7-9 to TRBJ1-2; D call uncertain. The source material was lung tumor tissue, sampled at surgery. CDR3 amino acids: CASSLANSANYGYTF. The CDR3 bases are TGTGCCAGCAGCTTAGCTAACAGCGCTAACTATGGCTACACCTTC.